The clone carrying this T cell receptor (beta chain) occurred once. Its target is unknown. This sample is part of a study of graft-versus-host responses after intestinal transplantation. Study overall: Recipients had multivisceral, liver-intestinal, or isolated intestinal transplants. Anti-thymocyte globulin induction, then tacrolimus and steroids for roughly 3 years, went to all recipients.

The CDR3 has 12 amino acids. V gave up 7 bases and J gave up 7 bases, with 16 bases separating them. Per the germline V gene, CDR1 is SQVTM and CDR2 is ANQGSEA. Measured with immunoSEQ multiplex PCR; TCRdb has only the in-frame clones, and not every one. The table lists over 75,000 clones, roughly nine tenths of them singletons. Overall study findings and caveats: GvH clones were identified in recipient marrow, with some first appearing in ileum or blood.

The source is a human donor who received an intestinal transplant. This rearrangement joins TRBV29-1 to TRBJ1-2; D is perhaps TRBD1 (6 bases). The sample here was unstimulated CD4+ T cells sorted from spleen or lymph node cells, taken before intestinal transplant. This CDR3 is CSAAGDLLGYTF. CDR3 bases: TGCAGCGCGGCAGGGGATTTACTTGGCTACACCTTC.